Listed here are 32 T cell receptor beta chains from one sample, sequenced in a study of cytomegalovirus exposure and HLA in healthy donors. The PCR contained 60 Vbeta and 13 Jbeta primers. Sequencing was performed with immunoSEQ multiplex PCR; in TCRdb, only in-frame clones are kept and a portion is missing. Here the sample spans around 69,000 clones, around three quarters being singletons. Material for sequencing was PBMCs. The receptors shown here come from a woman aged 45-65 years in good health and CMV-seropositive.

The chain links TRBV9 to TRBJ1-2; TRBD1 aligns across 8 bases. CDR3 length: 14 amino acids. Germline V gene data show CDR1 as SGDLS and CDR2 as YYNGEE. Unmatched junction bases numbered 7, after V lost 4 bases and J lost 5 bases. The CDR3 DNA follows: TGTGCCAGCAGCTCACATCAGGGGGCATATGGCTACACCTTC. It encodes CASSSHQGAYGYTF.

This rearrangement joins TRBV28 to TRBJ1-2; D is perhaps TRBD1 (6 bases). CDR1 and CDR2 from the germline V gene are MDHEN and SYDVKM. The CDR3 runs to 14 residues. Between the trimmed V and J ends, which lost 5 bases and 4 bases, there was a span of 14 bases. The CDR3 loop reads CASSPPLGGYGYTF. The CDR3 DNA sequence: TGTGCCAGCAGTCCCCCCTTAGGGGGCTATGGCTACACCTTC.

This clone was picked up many times. V usage is TRBV2 and J usage is TRBJ2-2, with TRBD1 matching 12 bases. The germline CDR1 and CDR2 sequences are SNHLY and FYNNEI. The trim removed 7 bases at V and 2 bases at J, leaving 5 bases unmatched. The CDR3 is 16 residues long. The chain's CDR3 is CASKGTGGINTGELFF. CDR3 DNA: TGTGCCAGCAAAGGGACAGGGGGCATCAACACCGGGGAGCTGTTTTTT.

The CDR3 nucleotides are TGTGCCAGCAGCTCTAGCGGGAGTTATACGCAGTATTTT. This sequence encodes CASSSSGSYTQYF. The rearrangement links TRBV5-6 to TRBJ2-3, with TRBD2 matching 10 bases. Trimming cost V 3 bases and J 7 bases; bases outside gene matches: 2. The CDR3 consists of 13 residues. The germline V gene has CDR1 SGHDT and CDR2 YYEEEE. Full variable domain (rest looked up from reference TRBV5-6 and TRBJ2-3): DAGVTQSPTHLIKTRGQQVTLRCSPKSGHDTVSWYQQALGQGPQFIFQYYEEEERQRGNFPDRFSGHQFPNYSSELNVNALLLGDSALYLCASSSSGSYTQYFGPGTRLTVL.

The chain has TRBV19 and TRBJ2-3, with D perhaps TRBD1 (5 bases). The germline CDR1 and CDR2 sequences are LNHDA and SQIVND (reference sequence). The CDR3 loop spans 14 amino acids. Trimming took 10 bases from V and 1 from J, leaving 15 bases between them. CDR3 in DNA: TGTGCCACTGGATCAGGGCCTGGCACAGATACGCAGTATTTT. Protein: CATGSGPGTDTQYF.

This chain uses TRBV28 with TRBJ1-5; 11 bases agree with TRBD1. With V trimmed by 5 bases and J by 3 bases, 3 bases remained unmatched. The CDR3 totals 15 residues. Germline V gives CDR1 MDHEN, CDR2 SYDVKM. CDR3 DNA: TGTGCCAGCAGTGACGGACAGGGGGCCAATCAGCCCCAGCATTTT. Translated: CASSDGQGANQPQHF.

The chain couples TRBV9 to TRBJ2-3; 8 bases map to TRBD1. Germline V CDR1 and CDR2: SGDLS, YYNGEE. This CDR3 contains 16 residues. V was pared by 3 bases and J by 0 bases, with 6 bases of the junction left unmatched. The CDR3: CASSGPTGASTDTQYF. DNA for the CDR3: TGTGCCAGCAGCGGGCCGACAGGGGCCAGCACAGATACGCAGTATTTT.

This sequence joins TRBV2 and TRBJ1-5, with 7 bases fitting TRBD1. J lost 4 bases, V lost 5 bases, and 2 bases had no gene match. The CDR3 sequence is 13 residues long. From germline, CDR1 is SNHLY and CDR2 FYNNEI. CDR3 sequence reads: CASSWDSNQPQHF. In DNA form, the CDR3 reads TGTGCCAGCAGTTGGGACAGTAATCAGCCCCAGCATTTT.

The gene calls are TRBV30 and TRBJ2-1, with unresolved D. Trimming took 3 bases from V and 13 from J, leaving 19 bases between them. CDR3 length equals 13 residues. Germline CDR1 GTSNPN, CDR2 SVGIG (reference sequence). The CDR3 DNA follows: TGTGCCTGGAGCCAAAACCCCCTCGAGCCTCAGTTCTTC. Translating gives CAWSQNPLEPQFF.

Comment on this clone: This specimen includes other DNA sequences encoding the same CDR3. The rearrangement links TRBV9 to TRBJ2-1; 8 nucleotides match TRBD2. V trimming: 2 bases; J trimming: 7 bases; junction bases outside the gene matches: 8. CDR1 is SGDLS, CDR2 YYNGEE, per germline. This CDR3 is built from 15 residues. Here the CDR3 DNA reads TGTGCCAGCAGCGTCAGCGGGAGTGACGGTAATGAGCAGTTCTTC. Protein sequence: CASSVSGSDGNEQFF.

J is TRBJ2-2 and V is TRBV6-5, with TRBD2 matching 8 bases. This CDR3 comprises 15 residues. Germline lookup yields CDR1 MNHEY and CDR2 SVGAGI. Germline trimming cut 6 bases from V and 2 bases from J; bases unmatched to any gene: 5. CDR3 residues: CASRRLAFNTGELFF. The CDR3 coding sequence is TGTGCCAGCAGAAGACTAGCGTTTAACACCGGGGAGCTGTTTTTT.

The sample holds one count of this clone. This rearrangement joins TRBV13 to TRBJ2-7, with 14 bases fitting TRBD2. The germline gives CDR1 PRHDT, CDR2 FYEKMQ (reference sequence). Germline trimming cut 5 bases from V and 5 bases from J; bases unmatched to any gene: 8. The CDR3 is 16 amino acids. The CDR3 region has the DNA TGTGCCAGCAGCCCCTCGACTAGCGGGGGGGCCCACGAGCAGTACTTC. Translating gives CASSPSTSGGAHEQYF.

Only a few counts were recorded for this clone. This chain joins TRBV30 and TRBJ1-2; D is uncertain. The V gene's germline CDR1 is GTSNPN and CDR2 SVGIG (reference sequence). CDR3 length: 13 residues. The V end lost 2 bases, the J end lost 8 bases, and 15 bases lay between the germline ends. This CDR3 reads CAWSILGSAGYTF. The CDR3 DNA reads as TGTGCCTGGAGTATCCTAGGATCCGCCGGCTACACCTTC.

This rearrangement joins TRBV27 to TRBJ2-3; 7 bases are a match to TRBD2. Germline V gene lookup returns CDR1 MNHEY and CDR2 SMNVEV (reference sequence). There are 14 residues in the CDR3. With V trimmed by 2 bases and J by 1 base, 0 bases remained unmatched. This chain's CDR3 is CASSLTSGTDTQYF. Written as DNA, the CDR3 is TGTGCCAGCAGTTTAACTAGCGGCACAGATACGCAGTATTTT.

The chain has TRBV7-6 and TRBJ1-1; D is unresolved. The germline CDR1 and CDR2 sequences are SGHVS and FNYEAQ. The germline V and J ends were trimmed by 0 bases and 7 bases, with 12 bases remaining between them. The CDR3 runs to 14 residues. The CDR3 region has the DNA TGTGCCAGCAGCTTAGCCGGTAGACTCGATGAAGCTTTCTTT. This sequence encodes CASSLAGRLDEAFF.

This clone was seen once. The CDR3 spells CASSEADRETQYF. CDR3 coding DNA: TGCGCCAGCAGTGAGGCGGATCGGGAGACCCAGTACTTC. This sequence joins TRBV10-1 and TRBJ2-5, with D unresolved. Trimming shortened V by 2 bases and J by 5 bases, and 9 bases separated the two germline ends. The CDR3 totals 13 residues. Germline V gene lookup returns CDR1 WNHNN and CDR2 SYGVQD (reference sequence).

The chain employs TRBV5-1 and TRBJ1-2; D unresolved. CDR1 and CDR2 from the germline V gene are SGHRS and YFSETQ. Deletions cut 2 bases from V and 0 bases from J, with 2 bases between. The CDR3 length is 12 residues. The CDR3, as DNA: TGCGCCAGCAGCTTCACTAACTATGGCTACACCTTC. Its protein is CASSFTNYGYTF.

The chain couples TRBV5-5 to TRBJ1-5; D uncertain. Germline V gene sequence: CDR1 SGHKS, CDR2 YYEKEE (reference sequence). The CDR3 has 14 residues. Trimming removed 1 base from V and 7 bases from J, with 12 bases in between. The CDR3 bases are TGTGCCAGCAGCTTGTGGTTTGAGGGCCAGCCCCAGCATTTT. Its protein is CASSLWFEGQPQHF.

The V gene is TRBV7-2, the J gene TRBJ1-6; perhaps TRBD1 as D (6 bases). Trimming stripped 1 base from V and 8 bases from J, with 9 bases between. Per the germline V gene, CDR1 is SGHTA and CDR2 is FQGNSA. CDR3 length equals 14 residues. The CDR3 sequence is CASSLGGLDSPLHF. For the CDR3, the DNA is TGTGCCAGCAGCTTAGGGGGGCTGGATTCACCCCTCCACTTT. Looking up the rest from reference TRBV7-2 and TRBJ1-6 gives the full variable domain: GAGVSQSPSNKVTEKGKDVELRCDPISGHTALYWYRQSLGQGLEFLIYFQGNSAPDKSGLPSDRFSAERTGGSVSTLTIQRTQQEDSAVYLCASSLGGLDSPLHFGNGTRLTVT.

The gene calls are TRBV4-2 and TRBJ2-7; 9 nucleotides align to TRBD2. Losses at the gene ends were 0 bases for V and 2 bases for J; bases not matched to a gene: 2. The CDR3 loop spans 15 amino acids. Germline CDR1 is LGHNA and CDR2 is YNFKEQ. CDR3 amino acids: CASSQDAGGTYEQYF. In DNA form, the CDR3 reads TGTGCCAGCAGCCAAGATGCGGGAGGGACCTACGAGCAGTACTTC.

The chain employs TRBV7-7 and TRBJ2-5; tentatively, D is TRBD1 (6 bases). Trimming took 4 bases from V and 1 from J, leaving 13 bases between them. The CDR3 sequence is 15 residues long. Looked up from germline, CDR1 is SSHAT and CDR2 is FNYEAQ (reference sequence). In nucleotides, the CDR3 is TGTGCCAGCAGCTCTGACAGGTCCTTCCAAGAGACCCAGTACTTC. This encodes CASSSDRSFQETQYF.

V usage is TRBV6-5 and J usage is TRBJ1-2; D not resolved. The V and J ends lost 6 bases and 1 base respectively, with 15 bases between them. Germline V gene lookup returns CDR1 MNHEY and CDR2 SVGAGI. CDR3 length: 15 amino acids. The CDR3 DNA follows: TGTGCCAGCAGCCCAACCGGAGAGATTAACTATGGCTACACCTTC. Protein product: CASSPTGEINYGYTF.

This chain joins TRBV6-1 and TRBJ2-7; D unresolved. The CDR3 covers 15 residues. The V end was cut by 7 bases, the J end by 2 bases, with 18 bases between. CDR1 and CDR2 (germline): MNHNS, SASEGT. This CDR3 reads CASTGWQAWAYEQYF. CDR3 sequence (DNA): TGTGCCAGCACAGGTTGGCAGGCCTGGGCCTACGAGCAGTACTTC.

The chain is built from TRBV29-1 and TRBJ1-1, with TRBD1 matching over 7 bases. The germline V gene has CDR1 SQVTM and CDR2 ANQGSEA. The CDR3 sequence is 13 residues long. Losses at the gene ends were 7 bases for V and 2 bases for J; bases not matched to a gene: 7. The CDR3 loop reads CSGTTGDNTEAFF. For the CDR3, the DNA is TGCAGCGGAACAACAGGGGATAACACTGAAGCTTTCTTT.

This clone came up a few times. This chain connects TRBV4-1 to TRBJ1-2, with a tentative D call TRBD1 (5 bases). CDR3 length equals 15 residues. V lost 1 base and J lost 0, with 9 bases in between. From germline, CDR1 is MGHRA and CDR2 YSYEKL. The CDR3 sequence is CASSQGGGANYGYTF. The DNA of the CDR3 is TGCGCCAGCAGCCAAGGTGGGGGGGCTAACTATGGCTACACCTTC.

A few counts support this clone. The chain couples TRBV7-2 to TRBJ2-7; 11 nucleotides agree with TRBD1. The germline gives CDR1 SGHTA, CDR2 FQGNSA. Trimming cost V 6 bases and J 3 bases; bases outside gene matches: 7. The CDR3 spans 15 residues. CDR3 sequence (DNA): TGTGCCAGCAGAAAAGGGGGGACAGGGGGCTACGAGCAGTACTTC. Translated: CASRKGGTGGYEQYF.

The V gene is TRBV29-1, the J gene TRBJ1-5; no firm D call. CDR3 length: 14 amino acids. V was cut by 5 bases and J by 3 bases, with 14 bases left in between. The germline gives CDR1 SQVTM, CDR2 ANQGSEA. The CDR3 nucleotides are TGCAGCGTTTATGAGGCGGGAGACAATCAGCCCCAGCATTTT. Its translation is CSVYEAGDNQPQHF.

On this clone itself: Germline and junction disagree at one end, which may indicate a read error. The J gene is TRBJ2-1, the V gene TRBV28; D perhaps matches TRBD1 (5 bases). The CDR3 is 17 amino acids. From germline, CDR1 is MDHEN and CDR2 SYDVKM. This chain's CDR3 is CASRHHLQGPSDNEQFF. CDR3 nucleotide sequence: TGTGCCAGCAGACACCATTTGCAGGGCCCCTCCGACAATGAGCAGTTCTTC.

This clone turned up a few times. The chain recombines TRBV30 with TRBJ1-1, with a tentative D call TRBD1 (5 bases). Trimming pared 0 bases from V and 4 bases from J, leaving 9 bases between. The CDR3 spans 13 residues. CDR1 is GTSNPN, CDR2 SVGIG, per germline (reference sequence). The CDR3 loop is CAWSVGGVTEAFF. Written as DNA, the CDR3 is TGTGCCTGGAGTGTCGGGGGGGTCACTGAAGCTTTCTTT.

This chain connects TRBV28 to TRBJ1-4, with TRBD1 identical over 9 bases. Germline V CDR1 and CDR2: MDHEN, SYDVKM. This CDR3 contains 16 residues. The ends lost 5 bases at V and 4 bases at J; junction bases unmatched: 8. The CDR3 here is CASSTPWTGDNEKLFF. The CDR3 DNA sequence: TGTGCCAGCAGTACTCCCTGGACAGGGGATAATGAAAAACTGTTTTTT.

The chain has TRBV4-3 and TRBJ1-1, with D possibly TRBD1 on 6 matching bases. The germline CDR1 and CDR2 sequences are LGHNA and YSLEER. The V and J ends lost 4 bases and 7 bases respectively, with 13 bases between them. The CDR3 has 13 residues. CDR3 nucleotide sequence: TGCGCCAGCAGCCGACAGGAGGAAAATGAAGCTTTCTTT. It is translated as CASSRQEENEAFF.

The chain has TRBV11-2 and TRBJ2-1, with 8 bases aligning to TRBD2. The germline V gene has CDR1 SGHAT and CDR2 FQNNGV. CDR3 length: 15 amino acids. The J segment lost 7 bases and the V segment lost 2 bases, leaving 7 bases of the junction unmatched. CDR3 nucleotides: TGTGCCAGCAGCTTAACAAGCGGGGGTGGAAATGAGCAGTTCTTC. Its protein is CASSLTSGGGNEQFF. The full variable domain, rest sourced from reference TRBV11-2 and TRBJ2-1, is EAGVAQSPRYKIIEKRQSVAFWCNPISGHATLYWYQQILGQGPKLLIQFQNNGVVDDSQLPKDRFSAERLKGVDSTLKIQPAKLEDSAVYLCASSLTSGGGNEQFFGPGTRLTVL.